Sequencing of this T cell receptor beta chain was carried out in a study of cytomegalovirus exposure and HLA in healthy donors (dated by TCRdb to between 2016 and 2019). Regarding the complete study: According to a later analysis, the approximately 120 validation repertoires were produced on the same platform as the approximately 690 repertoires of the first cohort. To predict cytomegalovirus infection status, the study combined high-throughput TCR immunosequencing, statistical association of individual TCRs with disease status, and machine learning. The study aimed to test whether signatures of past pathogen exposure could be identified by cataloging public T cell receptors. Along with the roughly 670-subject first cohort, a separate validation cohort of 120 different subjects was used.

Comments on this clone: Its antigen is not yet known. Base qualities are not recorded, but no much larger clone differs from it by a single base.

Inclusive of the bounding cysteine and phenylalanine, the CDR3 is 15 residues long. The CDR3 DNA has 45 bases and is translated from base 1. The junction shows trimming of 0 bases on V and 2 bases on J, plus 12 bases between the germline ends. The germline V gene (reference sequence) provides CDR1 SGHKS and CDR2 YYEKEE. What the research found in general, with its limitations: A total of 150 to 200 TCR beta chains were listed by the study as associated with cytomegalovirus. Cytomegalovirus status was reported to be diagnosed by the classifier with high specificity and sensitivity in both the original and validation cohorts. The validation cohort had no HLA typing available for a later analysis, so co-occurrence within that cohort was assessed over all 120 or so repertoires. Most TCR sequences were observed very rarely across donors, whereas some public TCRs were present in many individuals. Three of the identified cytomegalovirus-associated TCR beta chains were confirmed in vitro to be specific for cytomegalovirus antigens. According to the authors, the approach could potentially be generalized to other disease states and immunological phenotypes. A later analysis found that TCRs clustered in the first cohort also tended to co-occur in the 120 validation repertoires, with approximately 95% of cluster scores above 0.

Preparation of the library involved the immunoSEQ multiplex PCR assay. The original methods were these. A statistical classification framework was built to diagnose cytomegalovirus status from the catalog of TCR beta chain sequences. TCRdb holds this immuneACCESS table with in-frame rearrangements only. Some clones are missing; in checked studies, unresolved V genes explain under half, and the rest has no known cause. V, J and clone size derive from that table, while D and trimming were established from the DNA sequence. For this sample the table gives about 100,000 clones, of which nearly 97% were detected only once. Of the sample, around 0.65% is held by the ten largest clones. Donors formed part of the validation cohort, which comprised 120 subjects and was distinct from the first cohort of fewer than 750 subjects.

The specimen sequenced was PBMCs. This clonotype was sampled from a woman under 30 in good health and CMV-seronegative. This sequence uses TRBV5-5 and TRBJ2-7; a tentative D call is TRBD2 (6 bases match). This receptor has the CDR3 CASSLEGGMTYEQYF. The nucleotide sequence is TGTGCCAGCAGCTTGGAAGGAGGGATGACCTACGAGCAGTACTTC.